This T cell receptor (beta chain) was sequenced for a study of beta chain features in type 1 diabetes (dated by TCRdb to the late 2010s). Regarding the research as a whole: No differences in mean age, gender distribution, total cell number or subset yield were found between patients and healthy donors. A total of about 110,000,000 sorted cells were examined across all samples, and a strong correlation was observed between cell number per subset and RNA yield. In the study, TCRB repertoires of sorted circulating CD4+ T cell subsets from recently diagnosed type 1 diabetes patients were compared with those of matched healthy donors. Whereas all 30 or so donors provided naive and central memory subsets, regulatory and stem cell-like memory subsets were isolated from just 8 patients and about 8 healthy donors. Points the paper makes about the study in general: The naive, central memory and regulatory TCRB repertoires appeared to resemble one another more closely among patients than among healthy donors. A moderate but significant shortening of TCRB CDR3 length was observed in type 1 diabetes patients in all four CD4+ subsets. Because the HLA sub-analyses included only small numbers of individuals, any influence of HLA type on TCRB rearrangement was left unresolved. Sequencing cDNA rather than genomic DNA could over-represent highly expressing activated cells, although activation and CD3 levels did not differ between groups. Patients with type 1 diabetes made fewer insertions and deleted more nucleotides at VDJ recombination sites, implying thymic rearrangement abnormalities. PCR might favor shorter templates, but patient and control samples were amplified and corrected together, so any skew would affect both groups equally.

The High Capacity cDNA Reverse Transcription Kit was used to reverse transcribe all of the isolated RNA, meaning that expressed TCRB transcripts were what got sequenced. Deep immunoSEQ sequencing was applied to naive, central memory and regulatory T cell samples, giving an average of approximately 4 million total reads per sample. Sorted cells were lysed in RLT buffer and RNA was extracted with DNase-treated RNeasy Micro or Mini kits, depending on cell number. Each cell subset was processed on its own to prevent cross-contamination, while patient and healthy donor samples were processed together. TCRB sequences were amplified from cDNA with the immunoSEQ multiplex PCR, producing 87-bp fragments spanning the CDR3 region. The amplicons were sequenced using the Illumina HiSeq platform. From the authors' description of their analysis: Synthetic template baselines were used to correct PCR bias computationally, reads within Hamming distance 2 were collapsed, and singletons that could not be merged were discarded. By aligning reads against IMGT, V, D and J genes, CDR3 length, and insertions or deletions at six rearrangement sites were assigned. Within each subset, clonotype counts were normalized to the number of sorted cells before true diversity and Gini coefficients were calculated with the tcR R package. The overlap coefficient, calculated on TCRB nucleotide sequences, was used to measure repertoire sharing. As a proxy for the pre-selection repertoire, out-of-frame TCRB sequences from naive cells were analyzed. TCRdb limited this immuneACCESS table to in-frame rearrangements with V and J called. A share of clones is missing; checked studies link under half to unresolved V genes, and the rest is unexplained. V, J and clone size were drawn from that table, and D and trimming were deduced from the DNA. The sample contains around 240,000 clones, over 7.5% of them found a single time. The ten largest clones represent approximately 0.035% of the sample.

A word on this clone: The clone's antigen remains unknown. No qualities accompany the bases; no much larger clone lies one base away.

Each donor gave one peripheral blood draw, approximately 120 mL on average, collected into heparinised tubes. A BD FACSAria II was used to sort naive, central memory, regulatory and stem cell-like memory CD4+ T cells with a panel that included CD45RO, CCR7, CD25, CD127, CD95 and CD27. Purity was above 95% for every sorted population. PBMCs were separated immediately by Lymphoprep density gradient centrifugation and were stained directly, without being cultured. So that batch effects would be minimized, each experiment stained and sorted samples in pairs, pairing one healthy donor with one patient. V loses 0 bases of germline sequence and J loses 5 bases, and the interval between the two ends is 15 bases. The germline V gene yields SGHRS for CDR1 and YFSETQ for CDR2. Spanning cysteine to phenylalanine, the CDR3 consists of 15 amino acids. CDR3 DNA only is kept here, 45 bases in frame from base 1.

The TCR sequence derives from a woman under 30 in good health. The sequence joins TRBV5-1 to TRBJ2-7, with TRBD1 tentatively as D gene (5 bases match). The specimen sequenced was naive CD4+ T cells from blood. Interpreted using the paper, the cell subset or site label stands for: true naive CD4+ T cells. In nucleotide form, the sequence is TGCGCCAGCAGCTTGGTGGGGCCTTTAGACAACGAGCAGTACTTC. This sequence encodes CASSLVGPLDNEQYF.